Listed here are 32 T cell receptor beta chains from one sample, sequenced in a study of T-cell reconstitution after alpha-beta-depleted transplantation in children. Unique molecular identifiers were used to barcode this TCRbeta library. TCRdb reprocessed the PCR reads with MiXCR, giving one entry per CDR3 protein. The top ten hold 3.3% of the sample, which has a few hundred thousand distinct CDR3 sequences, around 19% seen once. The sample was PBMCs from the stem cell graft donor, taken from the stem cell graft. The receptors stem from a human donor who donated a stem cell graft to a child with acute lymphoblastic leukemia.

Only a few counts were recorded for this clonotype. The chain employs TRBV6-1 and TRBJ2-5, with 8 bases that match TRBD2. The CDR3 has 13 amino acids. Germline CDR1 and CDR2: MNHNS and SASEGT. V was pared by 11 bases and J by 5 bases, with 10 bases of the junction left unmatched. Here the CDR3 reads CASLEGGRETQYF. CDR3 coding DNA: TGTGCCTCACTCGAGGGCGGGAGGGAGACCCAGTACTTC.

The J gene is TRBJ2-7, the V gene TRBV10-3; 8 nucleotides agree with TRBD1. The CDR3 extends over 14 amino acids. The germline V gene has CDR1 ENHRY and CDR2 SYGVKD. With 10 bases clipped from V and 2 bases from J, the junction kept 10 bases outside the gene matches. This CDR3 is CASATGQGPYEQYF. The CDR3 nucleotides are TGTGCCAGCGCTACTGGACAGGGCCCCTACGAGCAGTACTTC.

In this sample, this clonotype turned up a few times. The chain employs TRBV5-1 and TRBJ2-7; a weak D match, TRBD2 (6 bases). From germline, CDR1 is SGHRS and CDR2 YFSETQ. CDR3 length equals 15 residues. Trimming shortened V by 0 bases and J by 3 bases, and 13 bases separated the two germline ends. Written as DNA, the CDR3 is TGCGCCAGCAGCTTGGCGGGCGGGATGGGCTACGAGCAGTACTTC. Amino acids: CASSLAGGMGYEQYF.

This clonotype occurred a few times. V is TRBV29-1 and J is TRBJ2-7, with unresolved D. CDR1 SQVTM and CDR2 ANQGSEA come from the germline V gene. Trimming took 4 bases from V and 9 from J, leaving 13 bases between them. The CDR3 has 11 amino acids. CDR3 loop: CSVAPPSGQYF. The CDR3 region has the DNA TGCAGCGTTGCCCCCCCCTCCGGGCAGTACTTC.

This clonotype was found a few times. This chain joins TRBV7-6 and TRBJ2-1, with D perhaps TRBD2 (6 bases). The CDR3 extends over 17 amino acids. Between the trimmed V and J ends, which lost 1 base and 4 bases, there was a span of 17 bases. CDR1 is SGHVS and CDR2 is FNYEAQ in the germline V gene. In nucleotides, the CDR3 is TGTGCCAGCAGCTTAGTTGCGGGCGTGGGGGGTTACAATGAGCAGTTCTTC. Residues: CASSLVAGVGGYNEQFF. Looking up the rest from reference TRBV7-6 and TRBJ2-1 gives the full variable domain: GAGVSQSPRYKVTKRGQDVALRCDPISGHVSLYWYRQALGQGPEFLTYFNYEAQQDKSGLPNDRFSAERPEGSISTLTIQRTEQRDSAMYRCASSLVAGVGGYNEQFFGPGTRLTVL.

V and J are TRBV25-1 and TRBJ2-6, with D possibly being TRBD1 (5 bases). CDR1 and CDR2 from the germline V gene are MGHDK and SYGVNS. Between the trimmed V and J ends, which lost 1 base and 0 bases, there was a span of 7 bases. The CDR3 spans 16 residues. The CDR3 spells CASSEWGLSGANVLTF. The CDR3 DNA sequence: TGTGCCAGCAGTGAATGGGGCCTCTCTGGGGCCAACGTCCTGACTTTC.

Only a few counts were recorded for this clonotype. The genes are TRBV12-3 or TRBV12-4 and TRBJ2-7, with TRBD1 identical over 9 bases. V was pared by 0 bases and J by 7 bases, with 22 bases of the junction left unmatched. This CDR3 spans 20 amino acids. This CDR3 reads CASSLALFGGRTGASREQYF. The CDR3, as DNA: TGTGCCAGCAGTTTAGCGCTCTTCGGGGGGAGGACAGGGGCCAGTAGGGAGCAGTACTTC.

This clonotype was detected a few times. This chain joins TRBV5-1 and TRBJ1-3; no definite D call. Per germline, CDR1 SGHRS and CDR2 YFSETQ. With 0 bases removed from V and 4 bases from J, the gap between germline ends came to 11 bases. The CDR3 loop spans 15 amino acids. The CDR3: CASSLEGPAGNTIYF. The DNA of the CDR3 is TGCGCCAGCAGCTTGGAGGGTCCCGCCGGAAACACCATATATTTT. Full variable domain (rest looked up from reference TRBV5-1 and TRBJ1-3): KAGVTQTPRYLIKTRGQQVTLSCSPISGHRSVSWYQQTPGQGLQFLFEYFSETQRNKGNFPGRFSGRQFSNSRSEMNVSTLELGDSALYLCASSLEGPAGNTIYFGEGSWLTVV.

The chain is built from TRBV10-3 and TRBJ2-7, with 12 bases fitting TRBD2. Losses at the gene ends were 0 bases for V and 7 bases for J; bases not matched to a gene: 4. The CDR3 sequence is 15 residues long. Germline V gives CDR1 ENHRY, CDR2 SYGVKD. The CDR3 reads CAISESGLAGREQYF. The CDR3 nucleotides read TGTGCCATCAGTGAGTCGGGACTAGCGGGCCGGGAGCAGTACTTC.

This clonotype came up a few times. This chain links TRBV4-1 with TRBJ1-3; D gene ambiguous. The CDR3 is made up of 15 amino acids. The germline V gene encodes CDR1 MGHRA and CDR2 YSYEKL. The V end was cut by 3 bases, the J end by 0 bases, with 9 bases between. CDR3 coding DNA: TGCGCCAGCAGCCAGAGCAGGTACTCTGGAAACACCATATATTTT. This gives the protein CASSQSRYSGNTIYF.

The V gene is TRBV20-1, the J gene TRBJ2-7; the D is unclear. Germline V gene lookup returns CDR1 DFQATT and CDR2 SNEGSKA (reference sequence). Trimming left V 3 bases short and J 2 bases short, with 8 bases between. The CDR3 covers 12 residues. The CDR3 reads CSASVGPYEQYF. The CDR3 nucleotides are TGCAGTGCTAGTGTCGGCCCCTACGAGCAGTACTTC.

The chain recombines TRBV6-5 with TRBJ1-6, with TRBD1 identical over 8 bases. The CDR3 runs 15 residues. J lost 5 bases, V lost 2 bases, and 2 bases had no gene match. Germline V gene sequence: CDR1 MNHEY, CDR2 SVGAGI. CDR3 sequence reads: CASSYTTGDNSPLHF. As DNA, the CDR3 is TGTGCCAGCAGTTACACGACAGGGGATAATTCACCCCTCCACTTT.

In its sample, this clonotype was seen a few times. DNA for the CDR3: TGCAGCGCCCCGACCACCCTAGGGGAACAGTTCTTC. Its translation: CSAPTTLGEQFF. The gene calls are TRBV29-1 and TRBJ2-1, with a possible D match to TRBD1 (5 bases). Germline CDR1 is SQVTM and CDR2 is ANQGSEA. CDR3 length: 12 amino acids. Between the trimmed V and J ends, which lost 7 bases and 13 bases, there was a span of 20 bases.

This clonotype was seen only a few times. The V and J genes are TRBV20-1 and TRBJ2-5; D may be TRBD1 (5 bases). This CDR3 is 13 amino acids long. The V and J ends lost 5 bases and 5 bases respectively, with 15 bases between them. Per the germline V gene, CDR1 is DFQATT and CDR2 is SNEGSKA (reference sequence). This CDR3 is CSAGIPGAETQYF. The DNA for the CDR3 is TGCAGTGCTGGGATCCCTGGGGCCGAGACCCAGTACTTC.

This clonotype was counted only a few times. The J gene is TRBJ1-6, the V gene TRBV11-1, with 7 bases matching TRBD1. With V trimmed by 5 bases and J by 4 bases, 14 bases remained unmatched. CDR1 is SGHAT and CDR2 is FQDESV in the germline V gene (reference sequence). The CDR3 length is 18 residues. The CDR3 sequence: CASSPKRDREPYNSPLHF. DNA of the CDR3: TGTGCCAGCAGCCCTAAACGCGACAGGGAACCTTATAATTCACCCCTCCACTTT.

This clonotype has only a few counts. V gene TRBV5-6 combines with J gene TRBJ2-5, with 7 positions matching TRBD1. V shed 1 base and J 5 bases; nucleotides not matched to a gene: 8. The CDR3 covers 15 residues. The germline V gene has CDR1 SGHDT and CDR2 YYEEEE. CDR3 loop: CASSLRPTGYETQYF. The CDR3, as DNA: TGTGCCAGCAGCTTGCGCCCGACAGGGTATGAGACCCAGTACTTC.

Only a few counts were recorded for this clonotype. The chain carries TRBV5-1 and TRBJ2-1; D possibly corresponds to TRBD1 (6 bases). The CDR3 totals 14 residues. V gave up 0 bases and J gave up 6 bases, with 10 bases separating them. The V gene's germline CDR1 is SGHRS and CDR2 YFSETQ. The chain's CDR3 is CASSLDRAGNEQFF. For the CDR3, the DNA is TGCGCCAGCAGCTTGGACAGGGCGGGCAATGAGCAGTTCTTC.

About this clonotype: At one end the junction does not follow the germline gene, possibly because of a read error. The chain joins TRBV12-3 or TRBV12-4 to TRBJ2-3, with 9 positions matching TRBD1. CDR3 size: 18 residues. The CDR3 region is CASCLRSRDRASTDTQYF. CDR3 nucleotides: TGTGCCAGCTGTTTAAGGTCCCGGGACAGGGCTAGCACAGATACGCAGTATTTT.

There are a few counts of this clonotype. The rearrangement uses TRBV12-3 or TRBV12-4 and TRBJ2-1; D remains ambiguous. The germline V and J ends were trimmed by 0 bases and 8 bases, with 11 bases remaining between them. The CDR3 length is 14 residues. The CDR3 loop is CASSLAEFLDEQFF. CDR3 DNA: TGTGCCAGCAGTTTAGCGGAGTTCTTAGATGAGCAGTTCTTC.

This chain joins TRBV12-3 or TRBV12-4 and TRBJ2-7, with 12 bases matching TRBD1. CDR3 length equals 14 residues. V dropped 8 bases and J dropped 5; count of bases not matched to a gene: 7. The CDR3 sequence is CASGTGQGAHEQYF. The CDR3 coding sequence is TGTGCCAGCGGGACGGGACAGGGGGCCCACGAGCAGTACTTC.

This clonotype occurred a few times. This rearrangement joins TRBV5-1 to TRBJ2-2; D is perhaps TRBD2 (6 bases). Trimming removed 7 bases from V and 3 bases from J, with 16 bases in between. CDR1 is SGHRS and CDR2 is YFSETQ in the germline V gene. CDR3 length: 15 residues. Here the CDR3 DNA reads TGCGCCAGCGCTGGGGCGGGAACGGACACCGGGGAGCTGTTTTTT. Its translation: CASAGAGTDTGELFF.

As DNA, the CDR3 is TGTGCCAGCAGCGCACGCACAGGGATCTATGGCTACACCTTC. Translation: CASSARTGIYGYTF. The V call is TRBV9, the J call TRBJ1-2; tentative D call: TRBD1 (6 bases). The V gene lost 3 bases and the J gene lost 4 bases, with 13 bases spanning the gap. The CDR3 contains 14 residues. Germline assignment: CDR1 SGDLS and CDR2 YYNGEE.

This clonotype was seen a few times. The V gene is TRBV20-1, the J gene TRBJ1-3; no clear D. The CDR3 is made up of 13 amino acids. CDR1 is DFQATT and CDR2 is SNEGSKA in the germline V gene (reference sequence). Trimming cost V 0 bases and J 3 bases, with 6 bases left between them. The CDR3, as DNA: TGCAGTGCTAGAGAAGGGTATGGAAACACCATATATTTT. Residues: CSAREGYGNTIYF.

In DNA form, the CDR3 reads TGTGCCACCAGCAGAAGACAGGGACGATCCGACATTCAGTACTTC. This sequence encodes CATSRRQGRSDIQYF. V and J are TRBV15 and TRBJ2-4; 7 nucleotides match TRBD1. CDR3 length: 15 amino acids. Trimming removed 2 bases from V and 8 bases from J; junction bases left unmatched: 9. Germline values: CDR1 LNHNV, CDR2 YYDKDF (reference sequence).

This clonotype was detected a few times. The genes are TRBV7-2 and TRBJ2-2, with D tentatively TRBD1 or TRBD2 (5 bases each). The V end was cut by 5 bases, the J end by 7 bases, with 20 bases between. Germline V lookup: CDR1 SGHTA, CDR2 FQGNSA. This CDR3 spans 16 amino acids. The CDR3 protein is CASSPAPGTAIGELFF. CDR3 nucleotide sequence: TGTGCCAGCAGCCCGGCCCCCGGGACCGCAATCGGGGAGCTGTTTTTT.

This sequence joins TRBV27 and TRBJ1-5; D not resolved. Germline values: CDR1 MNHEY, CDR2 SMNVEV (reference sequence). CDR3 length: 12 amino acids. V gave up 7 bases and J gave up 1 base, with 5 bases separating them. In DNA form, the CDR3 reads TGTGCCAGCAAGAAAAGCAATCAGCCCCAGCATTTT. Residues: CASKKSNQPQHF.

This clonotype was seen more than once but under ten times. The chain recombines TRBV7-9 with TRBJ2-3; no clear D. Germline loops: CDR1 SEHNR, CDR2 FQNEAQ (reference sequence). CDR3 length equals 15 residues. Trimming pared 1 base from V and 6 bases from J, leaving 14 bases between. The CDR3 loop is CASSLGVQSSDTQYF. The CDR3 nucleotides are TGTGCCAGCAGCTTAGGAGTCCAAAGCAGCGATACGCAGTATTTT.

This clonotype was picked up a small number of times. J is TRBJ2-3 and V is TRBV30; the D gene is possibly TRBD2 (6 bases). The germline V and J ends were trimmed by 7 bases and 4 bases, with 9 bases remaining between them. The CDR3 has 11 amino acids. Germline lookup yields CDR1 GTSNPN and CDR2 SVGIG (reference sequence). CDR3 nucleotides: TGTGCCTACAGCGGGCCAGATACGCAGTATTTT. Its translation: CAYSGPDTQYF. The variable domain in full, completed from reference TRBV30 and TRBJ2-3, reads SQTIHQWPATLVQPVGSPLSLECTVEGTSNPNLYWYRQAAGRGLQLLFYSVGIGQISSEVPQNLSASRPQDRQFILSSKKLLLSDSGFYLCAYSGPDTQYFGPGTRLTVL.

The rearrangement uses TRBV5-1 and TRBJ2-1; 7 positions match TRBD2. The V segment lost 4 bases and the J segment 7 bases; nucleotides outside the gene matches: 11. The length of the CDR3 is 15 residues. From germline, CDR1 is SGHRS and CDR2 YFSETQ. The CDR3 DNA reads as TGCGCCAGCAGCCTGGGCCAAGCGGGAAGAAATGAGCAGTTCTTC. This sequence encodes CASSLGQAGRNEQFF.

This clonotype has more than one count but fewer than ten. This chain connects TRBV4-1 to TRBJ2-4; the match to TRBD2 covers 13 bases. Per germline, CDR1 MGHRA and CDR2 YSYEKL. The CDR3 runs 19 residues. The V segment lost 2 bases and the J segment 2 bases; nucleotides outside the gene matches: 9. This CDR3 reads CASSQTRLAGGVTKNIQYF. As DNA, the CDR3 is TGCGCCAGCAGCCAAACCAGACTAGCGGGAGGTGTGACCAAAAACATTCAGTACTTC.

V gene TRBV7-9 combines with J gene TRBJ2-1; TRBD2 matches at 9 bases. This CDR3 has 14 residues. Trimming removed 3 bases from V and 7 bases from J; junction bases left unmatched: 4. In germline, CDR1 is SEHNR, CDR2 FQNEAQ (reference sequence). This CDR3 reads CASSFSGSANEQFF. The CDR3 DNA is TGTGCCAGCAGCTTTAGCGGGAGTGCAAATGAGCAGTTCTTC. Full variable domain (outside the CDR3, taken from reference TRBV7-9 and TRBJ2-1): DTGVSQNPRHKITKRGQNVTFRCDPISEHNRLYWYRQTLGQGPEFLTYFQNEAQLEKSRLLSDRFSAERPKGSFSTLEIQRTEQGDSAMYLCASSFSGSANEQFFGPGTRLTVL.

The chain has TRBV28 and TRBJ2-4, with 7 bases aligning to TRBD2. V dropped 3 bases and J dropped 4; count of bases not matched to a gene: 3. This CDR3 is 14 amino acids long. Germline CDR1 is MDHEN and CDR2 is SYDVKM. The CDR3 protein is CASSLGGDKNIQYF. The CDR3 DNA sequence: TGTGCCAGCAGTTTGGGGGGGGATAAAAACATTCAGTACTTC. Full variable domain (missing parts from reference TRBV28 and TRBJ2-4): DVKVTQSSRYLVKRTGEKVFLECVQDMDHENMFWYRQDPGLGLRLIYFSYDVKMKEKGDIPEGYSVSREKKERFSLILESASTNQTSMYLCASSLGGDKNIQYFGAGTRLSVL.